Listed here are 21 T cell receptor beta chains from one sample, sequenced in a study of cytomegalovirus exposure and HLA in healthy donors. 13 Jbeta primers and 60 Vbeta primers were used for the PCR. Assay: immunoSEQ multiplex PCR; the TCRdb copy retains only in-frame clones and omits some. The sample consists of fewer than 250,000 clones, 85% of them appearing once. The sequencing sample was made of PBMCs. The receptors derive from a human donor in good health.

This chain connects TRBV19 to TRBJ1-2, with TRBD1 matching over 8 bases. V lost 7 bases, J lost 4 bases, and 5 bases stayed unmatched. The germline V gene encodes CDR1 LNHDA and CDR2 SQIVND (reference sequence). This CDR3 region has 13 residues. The CDR3 loop is CASTPDRGYGYTF. CDR3 nucleotides: TGTGCCAGTACCCCCGACAGGGGCTATGGCTACACCTTC.

This chain uses TRBV19 with TRBJ1-1, with TRBD1 as a possible D gene (6 bases). V gave up 7 bases and J gave up 0 bases, with 18 bases separating them. Germline CDR1 reads LNHDA; CDR2 reads SQIVND (reference sequence). There are 16 residues in the CDR3. CDR3 nucleotides: TGTGCCAGTATCGGGGGGGCAACGGCTGTGAACACTGAAGCTTTCTTT. Encoded protein: CASIGGATAVNTEAFF.

The J gene is TRBJ2-7, the V gene TRBV15, with TRBD1 matching 8 bases. The CDR3 contains 15 residues. Germline CDR1 and CDR2: LNHNV and YYDKDF (reference sequence). V gave up 5 bases and J gave up 3 bases; unmatched junction bases: 9. This CDR3 reads CATSDRQGLGYEQYF. Written as DNA, the CDR3 is TGTGCCACCAGCGATCGACAGGGGTTGGGCTACGAGCAGTACTTC.

The chain couples TRBV18 to TRBJ2-1; 10 positions agree with TRBD2. Germline lookup yields CDR1 KGHSH and CDR2 LQKENI. V gave up 6 bases and J gave up 6 bases; unmatched junction bases: 8. The CDR3 totals 15 residues. For the CDR3, the DNA is TGTGCCAGCTCGTACGGGACTAGCGACACCAATGAGCAGTTCTTC. Translating gives CASSYGTSDTNEQFF.

The chain carries TRBV19 and TRBJ1-5; D unclear. Germline V gene data show CDR1 as LNHDA and CDR2 as SQIVND (reference sequence). The CDR3 extends over 14 amino acids. Trimming took off 3 bases at V and 5 bases at J, with 11 bases between the two ends. The CDR3 sequence is CASSISSLDQPQHF. The CDR3 nucleotides read TGTGCCAGTAGTATCTCTTCACTGGATCAGCCCCAGCATTTT.

The sample holds a few counts of this clone. The rearrangement joins TRBV6-5 to TRBJ2-5; tentatively, D is TRBD2 (7 bases). The CDR3 sequence is 13 residues long. Germline CDR1 reads MNHEY; CDR2 reads SVGAGI. V was shortened by 7 bases and J by 4 bases, with 13 bases between the two germline ends. As DNA, the CDR3 is TGTGCCAGCAAAGGGGGGGCAGGAGAGACCCAGTACTTC. This encodes CASKGGAGETQYF.

The chain couples TRBV7-3 to TRBJ2-1, with 13 positions matching TRBD2. Germline assignment: CDR1 SGHTA and CDR2 FQGTGA. The trim removed 5 bases at V and 8 bases at J, leaving 6 bases unmatched. The CDR3 contains 15 residues. This chain's CDR3 is CASSPGLAGEDEQFF. The DNA for the CDR3 is TGTGCCAGCAGCCCCGGACTAGCGGGAGAGGATGAGCAGTTCTTC.

V usage is TRBV9 and J usage is TRBJ2-7; 7 nucleotides agree with TRBD2. The V and J ends lost 2 bases and 6 bases, in that order; junction bases with no gene match: 14. CDR3 length equals 16 residues. In germline, CDR1 is SGDLS, CDR2 YYNGEE. In nucleotides, the CDR3 is TGTGCCAGCAGCGTGGGGGGGTCGGGGCCTAGGGGCGAGCAGTACTTC. Translating gives CASSVGGSGPRGEQYF. The full variable domain, in which reference TRBV9 and TRBJ2-7 provide the parts outside the CDR3, is DSGVTQTPKHLITATGQRVTLRCSPRSGDLSVYWYQQSLDQGLQFLIQYYNGEERAKGNILERFSAQQFPDLHSELNLSSLELGDSALYFCASSVGGSGPRGEQYFGPGTRLTVT.

This clone is medium-sized within its sample. The genes are TRBV6-4 and TRBJ2-1, with TRBD2 identical over 13 bases. Trimming at V came to 6 bases and at J to 5 bases, leaving 10 bases not matched to a gene. The germline V gene has CDR1 MRHNA and CDR2 SNTAGT. The length of the CDR3 is 17 residues. The CDR3 loop reads CASSGLAGEDNHNEQFF. CDR3 coding DNA: TGTGCCAGCAGCGGACTAGCGGGAGAAGATAACCACAATGAGCAGTTCTTC.

The chain combines TRBV4-1 with TRBJ1-4; 7 bases map to TRBD1. V shed 3 bases, J shed 0 bases, and the junction held 10 bases outside the gene matches. The length of the CDR3 is 18 residues. Germline CDR1 is MGHRA and CDR2 is YSYEKL. The CDR3 protein is CASSQGQLSPTTNEKLFF. Written as DNA, the CDR3 is TGCGCCAGCAGCCAGGGACAGCTATCCCCAACAACTAATGAAAAACTGTTTTTT.

This clone has a handful of counts. V is TRBV18 and J is TRBJ2-2, with TRBD2 matching over 9 bases. This CDR3 is 16 amino acids long. Germline V gives CDR1 KGHSH, CDR2 LQKENI. V gave up 3 bases and J gave up 5 bases; unmatched junction bases: 7. DNA for the CDR3: TGTGCCAGCTCACCTGATACGCGGGAGGGAACCGGGGAGCTGTTTTTT. It translates to CASSPDTREGTGELFF.

The chain is built from TRBV19 and TRBJ2-1; D not certain. Germline CDR1 reads LNHDA; CDR2 reads SQIVND (reference sequence). CDR3 size: 12 residues. V was cut by 4 bases and J by 8 bases, with 9 bases left in between. CDR3 DNA sequence: TGTGCCAGTAGTAGCAGGTTCGATGAGCAGTTCTTC. Its translation is CASSSRFDEQFF.

The rearrangement joins TRBV13 to TRBJ2-3, with D hard to call. Germline CDR1 is PRHDT and CDR2 is FYEKMQ (reference sequence). This CDR3 has 17 residues. Trimming removed 0 bases at V and 4 bases at J, with 17 bases between. CDR3 sequence (DNA): TGTGCCAGCAGCTTAGGCGCCGGAGAGCTCAGTGCAGATACGCAGTATTTT. This codes for CASSLGAGELSADTQYF. The variable domain in full, with the rest retrieved from reference TRBV13 and TRBJ2-3, is AAGVIQSPRHLIKEKRETATLKCYPIPRHDTVYWYQQGPGQDPQFLISFYEKMQSDKGSIPDRFSAQQFSDYHSELNMSSLELGDSALYFCASSLGAGELSADTQYFGPGTRLTVL.

V and J are TRBV6-5 and TRBJ1-1; TRBD1 aligns across 7 bases. Germline V gene sequence: CDR1 MNHEY, CDR2 SVGAGI. This CDR3 spans 15 amino acids. J lost 0 bases, V lost 6 bases, and 7 bases had no gene match. CDR3 in amino acids: CASRKTGTVNTEAFF. The CDR3 nucleotides are TGTGCCAGCAGAAAAACCGGGACAGTGAACACTGAAGCTTTCTTT.

The chain links TRBV7-2 to TRBJ2-1; D is uncertain. The germline V and J ends were trimmed by 4 bases and 0 bases, with 4 bases remaining between them. This CDR3 is built from 13 residues. Per the germline V gene, CDR1 is SGHTA and CDR2 is FQGNSA. CDR3 in DNA: TGTGCCAGCAGCTCCCACTCCTACAATGAGCAGTTCTTC. It translates to CASSSHSYNEQFF. The whole variable domain, remainder taken from reference TRBV7-2 and TRBJ2-1, is GAGVSQSPSNKVTEKGKDVELRCDPISGHTALYWYRQSLGQGLEFLIYFQGNSAPDKSGLPSDRFSAERTGGSVSTLTIQRTQQEDSAVYLCASSSHSYNEQFFGPGTRLTVL.

Note on this clone: Other DNA sequences within the sample encode an identical CDR3. V is TRBV4-2 and J is TRBJ2-3; D is undetermined. In germline, CDR1 is LGHNA, CDR2 YNFKEQ. Trimming left V 0 bases short and J 3 bases short, with 7 bases between. There are 14 residues in the CDR3. CDR3 sequence reads: CASSQDSGTDTQYF. DNA of the CDR3: TGTGCCAGCAGCCAAGATTCGGGTACAGATACGCAGTATTTT.

The chain employs TRBV5-1 and TRBJ2-7, with TRBD2 as a possible D gene (5 bases). The CDR3 runs to 13 residues. V was shortened by 0 bases and J by 5 bases, with 9 bases between the two germline ends. The V gene's germline CDR1 is SGHRS and CDR2 YFSETQ. Here the CDR3 reads CASSLVGDHEQYF. CDR3 DNA sequence: TGCGCCAGCAGCTTGGTCGGGGATCACGAGCAGTACTTC.

This CDR3 is CASSLSSGRAWEQFF. As DNA, the CDR3 is TGTGCCAGCAGCCTCTCTAGCGGGAGGGCCTGGGAGCAGTTCTTC. The rearrangement links TRBV11-3 to TRBJ2-1; the match to TRBD2 covers 12 bases. V shed 5 bases, J shed 10 bases, and the junction held 9 bases outside the gene matches. The CDR3 has 15 amino acids. The germline gives CDR1 SGHNT, CDR2 YENEEA.

This rearrangement joins TRBV14 to TRBJ2-3; D is possibly TRBD2 (5 bases). CDR1 SGHDN and CDR2 FVKESK come from the germline V gene. The CDR3 is 14 residues long. V was clipped by 10 bases and J by 2 bases, with 16 bases between them. The CDR3 here is CATGSGRNTDTQYF. In DNA form, the CDR3 reads TGTGCCACGGGGAGCGGAAGGAACACAGATACGCAGTATTTT.

This sequence joins TRBV6-1 and TRBJ2-5; a possible D gene is TRBD1 (6 bases). In germline, CDR1 is MNHNS, CDR2 SASEGT. The CDR3 is 13 amino acids. V was clipped by 5 bases and J by 4 bases, with 11 bases between them. The DNA for the CDR3 is TGTGCCAGCAGTTTACAGGGTCGAGAGACCCAGTACTTC. Translated, it gives CASSLQGRETQYF.

This clone was detected only once. The chain joins TRBV7-2 to TRBJ2-2; 14 bases are a match to TRBD2. V gave up 10 bases and J gave up 2 bases; unmatched junction bases: 15. The CDR3 length is 19 residues. Looked up from germline, CDR1 is SGHTA and CDR2 is FQGNSA. CDR3 sequence: CATTGTSGRYRSNTGELFF. The CDR3 bases are TGTGCCACGACGGGGACTAGCGGGAGATACCGGAGTAACACCGGGGAGCTGTTTTTT.